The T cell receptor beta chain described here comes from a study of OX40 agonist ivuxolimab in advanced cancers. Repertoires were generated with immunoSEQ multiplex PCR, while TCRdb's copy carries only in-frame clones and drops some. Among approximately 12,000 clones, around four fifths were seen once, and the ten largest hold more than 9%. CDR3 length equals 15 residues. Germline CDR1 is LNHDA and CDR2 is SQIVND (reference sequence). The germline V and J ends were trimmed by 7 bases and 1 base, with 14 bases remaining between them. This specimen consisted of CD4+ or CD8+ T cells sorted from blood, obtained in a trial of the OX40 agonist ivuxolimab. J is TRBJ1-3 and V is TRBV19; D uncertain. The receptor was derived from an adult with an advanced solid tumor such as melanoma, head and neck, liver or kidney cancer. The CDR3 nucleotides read TGTGCCAGTACCCCGTGGCAGCTTTCTGGAAACACCATATATTTT. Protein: CASTPWQLSGNTIYF.